This T cell receptor beta chain was identified during a study of patients and donors after allogeneic stem cell transplantation. TCRdb re-called the RT-PCR reads through MiXCR, storing one row per CDR3 protein. The sample consists of more than 850,000 distinct CDR3 sequences, about a sixth of them appearing once. This clonotype was counted a few times. The clonotype comes from a human donor who was either an allogeneic HSCT recipient or a stem cell or donor lymphocyte infusion donor (not recorded which). It is not recorded whose cells these are; they may come from a transplant donor. Sequencing was done on a sample of blood, either unsorted or a sorted T cell fraction (not recorded which).

CDR3 bases: TGTGCCAGCAGCCACGCCCTTTTGGGGGGCGCGGAAACCGGGGAGCTGTTTTTT. Protein product: CASSHALLGGAETGELFF. The V gene is TRBV4-2, the J gene TRBJ2-2; tentatively, D is TRBD1 or TRBD2 (6 bases each). V dropped 3 bases and J dropped 5 bases, with 22 bases sitting between them. The CDR3 runs to 18 residues. Germline CDR1 is LGHNA and CDR2 is YNFKEQ.